The source of this T cell receptor beta chain is a study of T cell repertoires in cytomegalovirus infection (dated by TCRdb to about 2019). In the study overall: Peptide stimulations targeted recently identified HLA-C-restricted CMV epitopes, whose presentation resists viral immunomodulation, together with well-studied HLA-B-restricted epitopes. The HLA type of each donor mattered for the analysis, because public TCR beta signatures pointed to carriage of CMV infection along with the matching HLA type.

Looking up the germline V gene yields CDR1 SQVTM and CDR2 ANQGSEA. V is pared back by 1 base and J by 5 bases, with 11 bases lying between the germline termini. The CDR3, from cysteine to phenylalanine, totals 13 residues. Just CDR3 DNA is preserved here, 39 bases in frame from base 1. Worth noting for this clonotype: Its antigen has not been determined. Base qualities are not provided; no much larger clone lies one nucleotide away.

The intended sense of this specimen's treatment or condition label: in vitro stimulation with specific CMV peptide epitopes to enrich CMV-specific T cells. The full study reports these points: The ex vivo response was dominated by HLA-C-restricted CMV-specific TCR beta clonotypes, and the single most frequent clonotype in two of eight donors was supplied by these HLA-C-restricted clonotypes. In both this cohort and an independent roughly 400-donor cohort, the cumulative frequency of public TCR beta family members distinguished carriers of CMV infection plus the relevant HLA type.

Sequencing instrument: Illumina HiSeq 1500. The raw public reads went through TCRdb reprocessing: fastp at Q25, MiXCR clone calling, in-frame beta chains kept. Every entry covers one CDR3 protein and lists the most common genes and DNA from its rows. This sample lists some 800,000 distinct CDR3 sequences; 32% were detected once. The ten most abundant clones make up around 12% of the sample. The source material was cultured CD8+ T cells from PBMCs, sampled from culture after CMV antigen stimulation. Recombination connected TRBV29-1 to TRBJ2-5; perhaps TRBD1 is the D gene, with 6 bases matching. This clonotype originated in a human donor in good health (CMV status not recorded). Some clones in this sample may be carry-over from other donors' samples. The CDR3 sequence is CSVEGGLVETQYF. DNA sequence: TGCAGCGTTGAAGGGGGGCTAGTGGAGACCCAGTACTTC.